The clone carrying this T cell receptor beta chain is a singleton in its sample. TCRdb's table, derived via immunoSEQ multiplex PCR, lists solely in-frame clones and lacks some. The repertoire holds some 120,000 clones, with roughly 79% as singletons. Germline values: CDR1 SNHLY, CDR2 FYNNEI. With V trimmed by 6 bases and J by 9 bases, 17 bases remained unmatched. The CDR3 totals 18 residues. The source of the sample is a study of blood T cell repertoires in COVID-19. Looking at the study overall: Nucleic acid was either cDNA or gDNA, and it came from T cells, B-cell-depleted T cells, or PBMCs.

This TCR derives from a man older than 75 with acute or convalescent COVID-19. Sequenced input: peripheral blood. The chain recombines TRBV2 with TRBJ1-6; TRBD1 aligns across 10 bases. This chain's CDR3 is CASRTLRGQGLGGSPLHF. The CDR3, as DNA: TGTGCCAGCAGAACATTGAGGGGACAGGGGTTGGGAGGTTCACCCCTCCACTTT.